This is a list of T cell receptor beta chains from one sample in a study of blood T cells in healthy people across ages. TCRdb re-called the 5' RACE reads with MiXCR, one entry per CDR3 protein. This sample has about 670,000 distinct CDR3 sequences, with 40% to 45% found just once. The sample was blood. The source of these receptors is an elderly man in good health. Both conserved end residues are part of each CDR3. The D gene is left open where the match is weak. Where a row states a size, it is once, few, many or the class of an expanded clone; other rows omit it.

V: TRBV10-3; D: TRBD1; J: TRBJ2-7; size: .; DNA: TGTGCCATCAGTTCGGGCCGGGACAGGGGTTACGAGCAGTACTTC; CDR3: CAISSGRDRGYEQYF
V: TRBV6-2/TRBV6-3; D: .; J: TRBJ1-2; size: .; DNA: TGTGCCAGCAGTATAGGCGGGAGCGGCTACACCTTC; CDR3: CASSIGGSGYTF
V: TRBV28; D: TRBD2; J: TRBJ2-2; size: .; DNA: TGTGTCAGCAGTTCCCCAGCTCCTAGCGGGAGGGCCGGGGTCGGGGAGCTGTTTTTT; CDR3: CVSSSPAPSGRAGVGELFF
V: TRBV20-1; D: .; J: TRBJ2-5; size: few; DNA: TGCAGTGTAGGCACCAGGGAGACCCAGTACTTC; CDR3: CSVGTRETQYF
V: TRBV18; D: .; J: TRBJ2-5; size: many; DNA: TGTGCCAGCTCACTTACCCTTCAAGAGACCCAGTACTTC; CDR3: CASSLTLQETQYF
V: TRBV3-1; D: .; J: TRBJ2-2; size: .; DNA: TGTGCCAGCAGGAGAGGCGGGGGCCACAACACCGGGGAGCTGTTTTTT; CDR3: CASRRGGGHNTGELFF
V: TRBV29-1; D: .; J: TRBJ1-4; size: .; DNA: TGCAGCGTTACCCACGACAGATGGAATGAAAAACTGTTTTTT; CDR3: CSVTHDRWNEKLFF
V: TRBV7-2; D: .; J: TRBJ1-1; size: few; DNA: TGTGCCAGCAGCTTAGAAAGGGAAAACACTGAAGCTTTCTTT; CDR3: CASSLERENTEAFF
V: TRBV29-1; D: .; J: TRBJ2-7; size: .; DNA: TGCAGCTCAGTCCAGGGCTACAATGAGCAGTACTTC; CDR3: CSSVQGYNEQYF
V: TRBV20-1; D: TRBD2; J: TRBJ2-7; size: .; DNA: TGCAGTGCCCCTAGGACTAGCGGGGACGAGCAGTACTTC; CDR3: CSAPRTSGDEQYF
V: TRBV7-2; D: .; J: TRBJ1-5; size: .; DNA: TGTGCCAGCAGCCGAAAATACCGGGATCAGCCCCAGCATTTT; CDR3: CASSRKYRDQPQHF
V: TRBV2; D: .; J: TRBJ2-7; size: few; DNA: TGTGCCAGCCGTTCCGGGACCAACAACTACGAGCAGTACTTC; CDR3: CASRSGTNNYEQYF
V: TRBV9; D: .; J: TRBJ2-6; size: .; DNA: TGTGCCAGCAGCGTATCAACCGGGACCGGGGCCAACGTCCTGACTTTC; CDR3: CASSVSTGTGANVLTF
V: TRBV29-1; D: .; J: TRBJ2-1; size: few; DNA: TGCAGCGTTGACCGCGGGGCAGCCCGTAATGAGCAGTTCTTC; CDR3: CSVDRGAARNEQFF
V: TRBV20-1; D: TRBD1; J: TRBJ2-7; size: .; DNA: TGCAGTGCTAGAAAGTCCCGGGACAGAAGGGATGAGCAGTACTTC; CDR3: CSARKSRDRRDEQYF
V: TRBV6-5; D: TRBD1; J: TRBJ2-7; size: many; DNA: TGTGCCAGCAGTACAGGACAGGGGGCAGCCTCGGGCGAGCAGTACTTC; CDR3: CASSTGQGAASGEQYF
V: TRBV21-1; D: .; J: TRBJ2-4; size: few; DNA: TGTGCCAGCAGCAAAGATGTCAGGCTCCTCAAAAACATTCAGTACTTC; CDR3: CASSKDVRLLKNIQYF
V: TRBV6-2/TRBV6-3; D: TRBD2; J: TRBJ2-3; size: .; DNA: TGTGCCAGCAGTCTTCTAGCGGGGGGCCTGAACACAGATACGCAGTATTTT; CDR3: CASSLLAGGLNTDTQYF
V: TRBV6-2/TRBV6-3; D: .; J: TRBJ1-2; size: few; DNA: TGTGCCAGCAGGCAGCCTTCTTCTTATGGCTACACCTTC; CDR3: CASRQPSSYGYTF
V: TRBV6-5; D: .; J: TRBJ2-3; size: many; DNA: TGTGCCAGCAGTACGGGGTCTAGCGTGAAGGGGGATACGCAGTATTTT; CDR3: CASSTGSSVKGDTQYF
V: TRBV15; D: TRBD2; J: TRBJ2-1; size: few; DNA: TGTGCCACCAGCACTTCTAGATCGGGAGGACTCAATGAGCAGTTCTTC; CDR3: CATSTSRSGGLNEQFF
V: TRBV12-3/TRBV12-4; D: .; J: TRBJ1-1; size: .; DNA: TGTGCCAGCAGTTTCAGGGGATCGGACACTGAAGCTTTCTTT; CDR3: CASSFRGSDTEAFF
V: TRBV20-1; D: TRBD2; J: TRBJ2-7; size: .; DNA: TGCAGTGCTAGAGTGAGCGGGAGGTTCTCTTACGACCAGTACTTC; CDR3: CSARVSGRFSYDQYF
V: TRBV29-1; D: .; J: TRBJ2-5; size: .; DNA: TGCAGCGTTCGCGCTAGCGCAAACCAAGAGACCCAGTACTTC; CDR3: CSVRASANQETQYF
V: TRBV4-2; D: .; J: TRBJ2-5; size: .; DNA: TGTACCAGCAGCCAAGATTCCTCGCGGCAAGAGACCCAGTACTTC; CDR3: CTSSQDSSRQETQYF
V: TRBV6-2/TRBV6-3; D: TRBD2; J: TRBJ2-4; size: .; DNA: TGTGCCAGCAGACGACTAGCGGGGGAGAACTACAATGAGCAGTACTTC; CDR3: CASRRLAGENYNEQYF
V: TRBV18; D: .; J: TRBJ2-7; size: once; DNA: TGTGCCAGCTCACCAGAGGGACTCGGCGAGCAGTACTTC; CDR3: CASSPEGLGEQYF
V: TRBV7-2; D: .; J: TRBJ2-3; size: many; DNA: TGTGCCAGCAGCCCATTGGTCGGACTCCCTGGAGATACGCAGTATTTT; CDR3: CASSPLVGLPGDTQYF
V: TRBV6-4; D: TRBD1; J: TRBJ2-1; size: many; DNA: TGTGCCAGCAGCCCAGGGACAGAATACAATGAGCAGTTCTTC; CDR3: CASSPGTEYNEQFF
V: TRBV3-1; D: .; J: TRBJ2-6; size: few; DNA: TGTGCCAGCAGCTCGAGTTTTGGGGCCAACGTCCTGACTTTC; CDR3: CASSSSFGANVLTF
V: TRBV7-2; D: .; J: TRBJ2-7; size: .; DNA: TGTGCCAGCAGCAACCAAGGGGGAGGCTCCTACGAGCAGTACTTC; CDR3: CASSNQGGGSYEQYF
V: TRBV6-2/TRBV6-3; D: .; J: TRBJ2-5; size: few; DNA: TGTGCCAGCAGTTACCCCGGAGGGGAAGGCAATGAGCAGTACTTC; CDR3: CASSYPGGEGNEQYF
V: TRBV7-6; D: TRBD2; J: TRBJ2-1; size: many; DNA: TGTGCCAGCAGCTCCCCGGGACTAGCGGGCCTTCGCAATGAGCAGTTCTTC; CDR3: CASSSPGLAGLRNEQFF
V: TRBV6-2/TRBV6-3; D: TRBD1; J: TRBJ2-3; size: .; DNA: TGTGCCAGCAGTTACAACAGGGGGCAGACAGGTACGCAGTATTTT; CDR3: CASSYNRGQTGTQYF
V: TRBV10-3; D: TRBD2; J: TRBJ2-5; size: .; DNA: TGTGCCATCAGACCTGGGACTAGCGGGGGGGTCCTCCAAGAGACCCAGTACTTC; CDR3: CAIRPGTSGGVLQETQYF
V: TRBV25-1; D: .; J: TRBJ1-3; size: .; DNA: TGTGCCAGCAGAAATGGTGGCTCTGGAAACACCATATATTTT; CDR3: CASRNGGSGNTIYF
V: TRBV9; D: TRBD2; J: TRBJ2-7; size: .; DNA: TGTGCCAGCAGCGCGGGACTAGCGGAATACGAGCAGTACTTC; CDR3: CASSAGLAEYEQYF
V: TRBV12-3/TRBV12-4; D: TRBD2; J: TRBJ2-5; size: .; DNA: TGTGCCAGCAGTTTTGGTTTAGCGGGGCCGGAGACCCAGTACTTC; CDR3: CASSFGLAGPETQYF
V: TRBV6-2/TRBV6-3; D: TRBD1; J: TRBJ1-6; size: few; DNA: TGTGCCAGCAGTAGAACGGGACAGGGGTATAATTCACCCCTCCACTTT; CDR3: CASSRTGQGYNSPLHF
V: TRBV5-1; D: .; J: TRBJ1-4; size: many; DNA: TGTGCCAGCAGCTTAGGGGGTGGTAATGAAAAACTGTTTTTT; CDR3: CASSLGGGNEKLFF
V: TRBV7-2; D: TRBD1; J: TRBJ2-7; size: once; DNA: TGTGCCAGCGGACCACAGGGGGCCCTTTCCTACAATGAGCAGTACTTC; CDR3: CASGPQGALSYNEQYF
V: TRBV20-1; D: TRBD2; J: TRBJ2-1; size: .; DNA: TGCAGTGCTCAGAGGACTAGCGGGAGTGATGAGCAGTTCTTC; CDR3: CSAQRTSGSDEQFF
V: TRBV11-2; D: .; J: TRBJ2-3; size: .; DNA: TGTGCCAGCAGCCTAAGGGGGGCAGCTAGCACAGATACGCAGTATTTT; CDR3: CASSLRGAASTDTQYF
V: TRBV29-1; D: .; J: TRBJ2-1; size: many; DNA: TGCAGCGTTGGGAGCTCCTACAATGAGCAGTTCTTC; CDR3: CSVGSSYNEQFF
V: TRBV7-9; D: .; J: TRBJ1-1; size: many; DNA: TGTGCCAGCCATAGGGCAGGTTGGACTGAAGCTTTCTTT; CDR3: CASHRAGWTEAFF
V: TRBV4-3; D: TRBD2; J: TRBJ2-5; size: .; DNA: TGCGCCAGCAGCCAAGGTCCTAGCGGGGGTCAAAACAGTCAGTACTTC; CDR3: CASSQGPSGGQNSQYF
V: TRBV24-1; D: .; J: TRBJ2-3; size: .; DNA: TGTGCCACCAGTGACCGGGGGGCAGGGATTAAGACAGATACGCAGTATTTT; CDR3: CATSDRGAGIKTDTQYF
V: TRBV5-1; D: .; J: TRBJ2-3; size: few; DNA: TGCGCCAGCAGATCAAAGACAGAAGACACAGATACGCAGTATTTT; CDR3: CASRSKTEDTDTQYF
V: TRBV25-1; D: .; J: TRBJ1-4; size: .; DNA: TGTGCCAGCAGCGACCTCCGGGACGTCGAAAAACTGTTTTTT; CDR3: CASSDLRDVEKLFF
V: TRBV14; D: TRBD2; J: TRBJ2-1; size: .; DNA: TGTGCCAGCAGCCAAGATTACGGGAGGCAAGAGACCCAGTTCTTC; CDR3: CASSQDYGRQETQFF